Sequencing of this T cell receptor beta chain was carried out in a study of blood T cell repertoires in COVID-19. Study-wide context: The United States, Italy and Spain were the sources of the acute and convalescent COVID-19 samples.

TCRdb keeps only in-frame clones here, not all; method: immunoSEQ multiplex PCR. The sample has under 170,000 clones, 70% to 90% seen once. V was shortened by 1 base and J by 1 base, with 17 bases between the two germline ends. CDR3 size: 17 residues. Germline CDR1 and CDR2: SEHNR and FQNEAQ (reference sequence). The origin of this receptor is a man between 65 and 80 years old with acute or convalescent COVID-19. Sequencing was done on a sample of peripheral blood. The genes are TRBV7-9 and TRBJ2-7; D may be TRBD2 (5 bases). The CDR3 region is CASSLGSGAAFSYEQYF. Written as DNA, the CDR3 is TGTGCCAGCAGCTTAGGTTCTGGAGCGGCTTTTTCCTACGAGCAGTACTTC.